Below, 11 T cell receptor beta chains from the same sample are listed, as sequenced in a study of monozygotic twins with inflammatory bowel disease. Reprocessing the 5' RACE reads, TCRdb reports a single entry for every CDR3 protein and omits DNA. In total, the table holds tens of thousands of distinct CDR3 sequences. Sequencing was done on a sample of blood. These TCRs come from a human donor with ulcerative colitis or Crohn's disease, or a healthy co-twin of an affected twin (not recorded which).

V and J are TRBV12-3 or TRBV12-4 and TRBJ1-1; as DNA is missing, the TRBD1 call by TCRdb cannot be tested. This CDR3 is built from 14 residues. This chain's CDR3 is CASSLSGTLREAFF.

This clonotype is classed as medium-sized (0.01 to 0.1%) by frequency. The chain links TRBV20-1 to TRBJ1-1. Germline CDR1 DFQATT, CDR2 SNEGSKA (reference sequence). This CDR3 region has 14 residues. CDR3 sequence reads: CSARPQRGGAEAFF.

The gene calls are TRBV18 and TRBJ1-6; TCRdb proposes TRBD1, but this gene call is untestable without DNA. This CDR3 comprises 14 residues. Germline V gene sequence: CDR1 KGHSH, CDR2 LQKENI. The CDR3 protein is CASSPNRVGSPLHF.

J is TRBJ2-3 and V is TRBV5-1. Germline CDR1 SGHRS, CDR2 YFSETQ. The CDR3 is made up of 13 amino acids. The CDR3 reads CASSFGQADTQYF.

The CDR3 here is CASRAGGSTGELFF. The chain joins TRBV19 to TRBJ2-2; without DNA, the TCRdb call of TRBD1 cannot be checked. The CDR3 length is 14 residues. Germline V lookup: CDR1 LNHDA, CDR2 SQIVND (reference sequence).

CDR3: CASSPLPTNTEAFF. This rearrangement joins TRBV18 to TRBJ1-1. Germline CDR1 is KGHSH and CDR2 is LQKENI. This CDR3 has 14 amino acids.

The rearrangement uses TRBV7-9 and TRBJ1-1. Germline V gene lookup returns CDR1 SEHNR and CDR2 FQNEAQ (reference sequence). The CDR3 runs to 13 residues. This CDR3 reads CASSPRGNAEAFF.

The gene calls are TRBV14 and TRBJ2-1. This CDR3 has 18 amino acids. Per the germline V gene, CDR1 is SGHDN and CDR2 is FVKESK. CDR3 sequence: CASSQDYPAKSTYNEQFF.

The rearrangement links TRBV20-1 to TRBJ1-5; the D gene TCRdb calls, TRBD1, cannot be checked with no DNA. This CDR3 has 13 residues. Germline loops: CDR1 DFQATT, CDR2 SNEGSKA (reference sequence). CDR3 sequence reads: CSTIPGFGGPQHF.

J is TRBJ2-7 and V is TRBV5-1. Looked up from germline, CDR1 is SGHRS and CDR2 is YFSETQ. The CDR3 sequence is 14 residues long. CDR3 sequence: CASRTGLFSAEQYF. Combining the CDR3 with reference TRBV5-1 and TRBJ2-7 gives the whole variable domain KAGVTQTPRYLIKTRGQQVTLSCSPISGHRSVSWYQQTPGQGLQFLFEYFSETQRNKGNFPGRFSGRQFSNSRSEMNVSTLELGDSALYLCASRTGLFSAEQYFGPGTRLTVT.

The chain couples TRBV7-6 to TRBJ2-5; there is no DNA to check the TCRdb D call of TRBD1. This CDR3 contains 15 residues. Germline values: CDR1 SGHVS, CDR2 FNYEAQ. CDR3 loop: CASSLEVDREETQYF.